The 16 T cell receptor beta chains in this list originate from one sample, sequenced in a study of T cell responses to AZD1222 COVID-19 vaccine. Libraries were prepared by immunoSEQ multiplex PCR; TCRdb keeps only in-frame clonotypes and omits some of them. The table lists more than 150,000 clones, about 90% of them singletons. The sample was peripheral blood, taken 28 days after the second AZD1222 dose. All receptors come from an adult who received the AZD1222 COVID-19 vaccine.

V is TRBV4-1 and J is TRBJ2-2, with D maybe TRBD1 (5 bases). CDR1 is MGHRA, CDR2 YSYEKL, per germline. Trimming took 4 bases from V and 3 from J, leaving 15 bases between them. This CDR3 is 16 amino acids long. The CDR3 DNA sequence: TGCGCCAGCAGCCGATCTTTATCAGGGTACACCGGGGAGCTGTTTTTT. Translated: CASSRSLSGYTGELFF.

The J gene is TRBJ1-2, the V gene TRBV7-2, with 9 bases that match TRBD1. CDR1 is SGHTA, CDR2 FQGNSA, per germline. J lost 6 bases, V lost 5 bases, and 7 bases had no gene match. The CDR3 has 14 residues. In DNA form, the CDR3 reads TGTGCCAGCAGCCCCCGGGACAGGGCGGATGGCTACACCTTC. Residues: CASSPRDRADGYTF.

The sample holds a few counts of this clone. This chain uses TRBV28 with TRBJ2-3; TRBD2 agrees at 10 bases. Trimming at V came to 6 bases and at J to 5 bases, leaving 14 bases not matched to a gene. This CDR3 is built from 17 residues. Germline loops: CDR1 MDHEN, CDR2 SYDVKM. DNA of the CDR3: TGTGCCAGCAGCCGGAGGAGCGGGAGGGCTGGGGAAGATACGCAGTATTTT. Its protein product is CASSRRSGRAGEDTQYF.

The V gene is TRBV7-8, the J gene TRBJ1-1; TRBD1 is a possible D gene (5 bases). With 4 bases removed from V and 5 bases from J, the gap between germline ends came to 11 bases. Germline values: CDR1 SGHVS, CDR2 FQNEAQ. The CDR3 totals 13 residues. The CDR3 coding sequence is TGTGCCAGCAGCTCTCGGGGGATAACTGAAGCTTTCTTT. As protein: CASSSRGITEAFF.

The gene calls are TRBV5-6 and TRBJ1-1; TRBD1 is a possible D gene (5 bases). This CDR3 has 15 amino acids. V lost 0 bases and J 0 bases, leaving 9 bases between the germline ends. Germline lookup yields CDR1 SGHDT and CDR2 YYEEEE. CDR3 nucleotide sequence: TGTGCCAGCAGCTTGGATGGGGGGTTGAACACTGAAGCTTTCTTT. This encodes CASSLDGGLNTEAFF.

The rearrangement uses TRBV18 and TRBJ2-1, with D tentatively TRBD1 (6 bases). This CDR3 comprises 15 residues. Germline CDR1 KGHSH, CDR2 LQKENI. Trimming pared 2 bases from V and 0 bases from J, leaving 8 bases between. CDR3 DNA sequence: TGTGCCAGCTCACCAGGGGGCAGCTCCTACAATGAGCAGTTCTTC. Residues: CASSPGGSSYNEQFF.

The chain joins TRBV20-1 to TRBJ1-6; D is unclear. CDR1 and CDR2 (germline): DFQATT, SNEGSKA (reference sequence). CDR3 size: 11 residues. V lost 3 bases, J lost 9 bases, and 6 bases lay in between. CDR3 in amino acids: CSASGGSPLHF. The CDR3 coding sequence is TGCAGTGCTAGTGGAGGTTCACCCCTCCACTTT.

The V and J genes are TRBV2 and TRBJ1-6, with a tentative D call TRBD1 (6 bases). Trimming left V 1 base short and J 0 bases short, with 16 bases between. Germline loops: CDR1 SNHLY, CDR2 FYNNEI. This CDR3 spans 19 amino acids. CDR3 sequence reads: CASSEEGGGVSSYNSPLHF. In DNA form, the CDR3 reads TGTGCCAGCAGTGAAGAAGGGGGAGGTGTAAGCTCCTATAATTCACCCCTCCACTTT.

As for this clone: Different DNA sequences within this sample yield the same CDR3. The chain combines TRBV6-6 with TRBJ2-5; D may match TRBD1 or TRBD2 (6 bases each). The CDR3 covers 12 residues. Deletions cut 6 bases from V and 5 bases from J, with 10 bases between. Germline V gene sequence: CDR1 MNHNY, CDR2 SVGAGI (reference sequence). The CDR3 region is CASSRRGETQYF. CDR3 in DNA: TGTGCCAGCAGCCGGAGGGGGGAGACCCAGTACTTC.

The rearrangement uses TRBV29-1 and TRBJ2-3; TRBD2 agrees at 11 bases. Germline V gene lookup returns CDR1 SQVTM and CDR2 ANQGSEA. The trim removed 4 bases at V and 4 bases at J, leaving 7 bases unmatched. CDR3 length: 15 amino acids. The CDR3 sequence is CSVATLAGGADTQYF. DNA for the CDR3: TGCAGCGTTGCCACCTTAGCGGGGGGGGCAGATACGCAGTATTTT.

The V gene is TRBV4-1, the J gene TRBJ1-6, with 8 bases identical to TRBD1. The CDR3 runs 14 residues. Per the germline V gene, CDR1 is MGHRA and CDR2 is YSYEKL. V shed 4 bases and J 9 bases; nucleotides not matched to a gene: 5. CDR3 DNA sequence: TGCGCCAGCAGCCTCGGACAGGGAAGTTCACCCCTCCACTTT. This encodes CASSLGQGSSPLHF.

Written as DNA, the CDR3 is TGTGCCAGCAGTTCCCGGCCGGACAGGTATTCAGATACGCAGTATTTT. This encodes CASSSRPDRYSDTQYF. V gene TRBV12-1 combines with J gene TRBJ2-3; TRBD1, the table's D call, was not compared with the DNA. TRBV12-1 is labeled a pseudogene. This CDR3 is 16 amino acids long.

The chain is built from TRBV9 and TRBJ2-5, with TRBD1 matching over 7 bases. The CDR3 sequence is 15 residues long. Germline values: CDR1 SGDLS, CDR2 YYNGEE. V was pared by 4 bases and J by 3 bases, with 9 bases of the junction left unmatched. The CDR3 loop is CASSITGTEKETQYF. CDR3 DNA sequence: TGTGCCAGCAGCATAACCGGGACAGAGAAAGAGACCCAGTACTTC. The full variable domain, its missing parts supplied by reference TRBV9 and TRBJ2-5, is DSGVTQTPKHLITATGQRVTLRCSPRSGDLSVYWYQQSLDQGLQFLIQYYNGEERAKGNILERFSAQQFPDLHSELNLSSLELGDSALYFCASSITGTEKETQYFGPGTRLLVL.

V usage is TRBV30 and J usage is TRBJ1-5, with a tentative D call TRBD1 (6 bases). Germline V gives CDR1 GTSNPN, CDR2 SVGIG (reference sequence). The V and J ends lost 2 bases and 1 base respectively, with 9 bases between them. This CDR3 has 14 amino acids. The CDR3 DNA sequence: TGTGCCTGGAGTCGAGGACAGAGCAATCAGCCCCAGCATTTT. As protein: CAWSRGQSNQPQHF.

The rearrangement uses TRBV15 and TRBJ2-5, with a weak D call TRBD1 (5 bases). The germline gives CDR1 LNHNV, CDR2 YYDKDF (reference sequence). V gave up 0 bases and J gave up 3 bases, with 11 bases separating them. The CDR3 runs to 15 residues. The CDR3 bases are TGTGCCACCAGCAGAGATCGGGCAGGGAAAGAGACCCAGTACTTC. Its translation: CATSRDRAGKETQYF. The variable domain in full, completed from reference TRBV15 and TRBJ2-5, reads DAMVIQNPRYQVTQFGKPVTLSCSQTLNHNVMYWYQQKSSQAPKLLFHYYDKDFNNEADTPDNFQSRRPNTSFCFLDIRSPGLGDTAMYLCATSRDRAGKETQYFGPGTRLLVL.

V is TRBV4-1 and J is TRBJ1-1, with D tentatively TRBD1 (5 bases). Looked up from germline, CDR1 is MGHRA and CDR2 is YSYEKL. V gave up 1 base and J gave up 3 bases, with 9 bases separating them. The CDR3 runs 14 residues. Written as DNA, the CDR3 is TGCGCCAGCAGCCAAGGGCTGGGGGACACTGAAGCTTTCTTT. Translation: CASSQGLGDTEAFF.